Shown below are 32 T cell receptor beta chains from a single sample sequenced in a study of T cell responses to AZD1222 COVID-19 vaccine. Only in-frame clones appear in the TCRdb table, and some are missing; sequencing was by immunoSEQ multiplex PCR. Among roughly 110,000 clones, 92% were seen once, and the ten largest hold approximately 9.3%. Sequencing was performed on peripheral blood, taken 28 days after the second AZD1222 dose. These receptors came from an adult who received the AZD1222 COVID-19 vaccine.

This clone appeared a single time. The chain is built from TRBV14 and TRBJ2-2; 7 bases agree with TRBD1. V shed 4 bases, J shed 6 bases, and the junction held 5 bases outside the gene matches. CDR1 and CDR2 from the germline V gene are SGHDN and FVKESK. The CDR3 has 14 residues. The DNA for the CDR3 is TGTGCCAGCAGCCCGACGACAGGGCCCGGGGAGCTGTTTTTT. The encoded protein is CASSPTTGPGELFF.

J is TRBJ2-3 and V is TRBV5-1; D gene uncertain. CDR1 and CDR2 (germline): SGHRS, YFSETQ. The germline V and J ends were trimmed by 4 bases and 0 bases, with 6 bases remaining between them. The CDR3 is made up of 13 amino acids. CDR3 sequence: CASSARSTDTQYF. CDR3 bases: TGCGCCAGCAGCGCCCGTAGCACAGATACGCAGTATTTT.

The chain has TRBV6-2 or TRBV6-3 and TRBJ1-1; 10 positions agree with TRBD1. Germline V CDR1 and CDR2: MNHEY, SVGEGT. The CDR3 consists of 15 residues. V lost 5 bases, J lost 7 bases, and 10 bases stayed unmatched. The CDR3 region has the DNA TGTGCCAGCAGTGGACCGGGACAGGGGCTTTATGAAGCTTTCTTT. Translated: CASSGPGQGLYEAFF.

The chain links TRBV27 to TRBJ1-2, with no clear D. The CDR3 is 13 amino acids. With 5 bases removed from V and 4 bases from J, the gap between germline ends came to 11 bases. Germline lookup yields CDR1 MNHEY and CDR2 SMNVEV (reference sequence). The CDR3 nucleotides are TGTGCCAGCAGTGCTGGACGAGGCTATGGCTACACCTTC. Translation gives CASSAGRGYGYTF.

This chain links TRBV6-2 or TRBV6-3 with TRBJ2-1; either TRBD1 or TRBD2 may supply D (6 bases each). CDR1 and CDR2 from the germline V gene are MNHEY and SVGEGT. This CDR3 region has 12 residues. Trimming pared 5 bases from V and 12 bases from J, leaving 14 bases between. The CDR3 DNA reads TGTGCCAGCAGTCTGGGGGGCCTTGGGCAGTTCTTC. This translates into CASSLGGLGQFF.

V is TRBV11-2 and J is TRBJ1-1; D not certain. The CDR3 sequence is 13 residues long. Per germline, CDR1 SGHAT and CDR2 FQNNGV. V shed 4 bases and J shed 10 bases, with 16 bases lying between them. Written as DNA, the CDR3 is TGTGCCAGCAGCTCCCGAACGTCTGGGCCAGCTTTCTTT. It translates to CASSSRTSGPAFF.

The rearrangement uses TRBV7-9 and TRBJ2-1; possibly TRBD1 for D (6 bases). There are 16 residues in the CDR3. The V end lost 5 bases, the J end lost 3 bases, and 17 bases lay between the germline ends. The germline CDR1 and CDR2 sequences are SEHNR and FQNEAQ (reference sequence). CDR3: CASSRISGANYNEQFF. CDR3 bases: TGTGCCAGCAGCCGGATTTCAGGGGCCAACTACAATGAGCAGTTCTTC.

The V call is TRBV4-2, the J call TRBJ2-5, with 12 bases fitting TRBD2. J lost 3 bases, V lost 0 bases, and 8 bases had no gene match. Germline-derived CDR1 and CDR2 are LGHNA and YNFKEQ. This CDR3 contains 18 residues. The CDR3 DNA is TGTGCCAGCAGCCAAGATCCTAGCGGGGGGGCCGTTAAAGAGACCCAGTACTTC. Its translation: CASSQDPSGGAVKETQYF.

The rearrangement links TRBV10-3 to TRBJ1-5, with 10 bases identical to TRBD1. Germline V lookup: CDR1 ENHRY, CDR2 SYGVKD. Trimming at V came to 10 bases and at J to 0 bases, leaving 9 bases not matched to a gene. CDR3 length equals 16 residues. The CDR3 here is CASRQGAGYSNQPQHF. The CDR3 DNA reads as TGTGCCAGCAGACAGGGGGCAGGATATAGCAATCAGCCCCAGCATTTT.

V usage is TRBV7-2 and J usage is TRBJ2-7; D is unclear. The germline V gene has CDR1 SGHTA and CDR2 FQGNSA. The CDR3 consists of 11 residues. Trimming pared 2 bases from V and 4 bases from J, leaving 3 bases between. The CDR3 here is CASSLYYEQYF. Here the CDR3 DNA reads TGTGCCAGCAGCTTATATTACGAGCAGTACTTC.

The chain recombines TRBV6-1 with TRBJ1-1; TRBD1 might be the D (6 bases). The germline V and J ends were trimmed by 3 bases and 3 bases, with 14 bases remaining between them. The germline V gene encodes CDR1 MNHNS and CDR2 SASEGT. This CDR3 spans 15 amino acids. The CDR3 sequence: CASSEGWGRDTEAFF. CDR3 nucleotide sequence: TGTGCCAGCAGTGAGGGTTGGGGGCGCGACACTGAAGCTTTCTTT.

This clone was seen a single time. The gene calls are TRBV6-2 or TRBV6-3 and TRBJ2-7, with no clear D. V was shortened by 0 bases and J by 0 bases, with 15 bases between the two germline ends. The CDR3 covers 17 residues. Germline CDR1 is MNHEY and CDR2 is SVGEGT. The CDR3 region has the DNA TGTGCCAGCAGTTACTCGGTGCGAGCGCCACACTCCTACGAGCAGTACTTC. This gives the protein CASSYSVRAPHSYEQYF.

V and J are TRBV10-3 and TRBJ2-7, with 10 bases matching TRBD1. The CDR3 runs 15 residues. Germline V gene sequence: CDR1 ENHRY, CDR2 SYGVKD. V trimming: 3 bases; J trimming: 4 bases; junction bases outside the gene matches: 6. The CDR3 DNA is TGTGCCATCAGTGACCCGACAGGGGGCTTTTACGAGCAGTACTTC. This sequence encodes CAISDPTGGFYEQYF.

V and J are TRBV7-8 and TRBJ2-7; TRBD2 matches 12 bases. V shed 5 bases and J 5 bases; nucleotides not matched to a gene: 7. In germline, CDR1 is SGHVS, CDR2 FQNEAQ. The CDR3 runs 15 residues. In nucleotides, the CDR3 is TGTGCCAGCAGCCGCCTAGCGGGGGGGCTAAACGAGCAGTACTTC. It translates to CASSRLAGGLNEQYF.

The rearrangement joins TRBV28 to TRBJ2-7, with 9 bases that match TRBD2. The germline V gene has CDR1 MDHEN and CDR2 SYDVKM. V lost 5 bases, J lost 6 bases, and 14 bases stayed unmatched. The CDR3 loop spans 16 amino acids. The CDR3 region is CASSHPRLAGSLEQYF. The DNA for the CDR3 is TGTGCCAGCAGTCACCCTCGTCTAGCGGGATCCCTCGAGCAGTACTTC.

V and J are TRBV4-1 and TRBJ1-1; D possibly corresponds to TRBD1 (6 bases). Germline V gene data show CDR1 as MGHRA and CDR2 as YSYEKL. Trimming removed 1 base at V and 0 bases at J, with 12 bases between. CDR3 length equals 16 residues. CDR3 residues: CASSQVWGHMNTEAFF. The CDR3 nucleotides read TGCGCCAGCAGCCAAGTTTGGGGACACATGAACACTGAAGCTTTCTTT.

The V and J genes are TRBV28 and TRBJ2-7; 7 positions agree with TRBD1. CDR3 length equals 16 residues. V dropped 4 bases and J dropped 1; count of bases not matched to a gene: 10. Looked up from germline, CDR1 is MDHEN and CDR2 is SYDVKM. Written as DNA, the CDR3 is TGTGCCAGCAGTTCCACCAGGGGGACCTTATCCTACGAGCAGTACTTC. It translates to CASSSTRGTLSYEQYF.

The chain combines TRBV4-1 with TRBJ2-7, with unresolved D. The CDR3 spans 13 residues. Trimming stripped 4 bases from V and 0 bases from J, with 7 bases between. From germline, CDR1 is MGHRA and CDR2 YSYEKL. The CDR3 here is CASSPSGSYEQYF. The CDR3 nucleotides are TGCGCCAGCAGCCCCTCCGGCTCCTACGAGCAGTACTTC.

This chain joins TRBV6-2 or TRBV6-3 and TRBJ2-1, with 13 bases fitting TRBD2. The germline gives CDR1 MNHEY, CDR2 SVGEGT. Trimming took 1 base from V and 8 from J; bases not matched to a gene: 5. CDR3 length: 16 residues. CDR3 amino acids: CASSYWTSGSMDEQFF. The CDR3 DNA sequence: TGTGCCAGCAGTTACTGGACTAGCGGGAGTATGGATGAGCAGTTCTTC.

V and J are TRBV18 and TRBJ1-5; 8 positions agree with TRBD1. Germline assignment: CDR1 KGHSH and CDR2 LQKENI. The CDR3 is 17 residues long. V trimming: 4 bases; J trimming: 2 bases; junction bases outside the gene matches: 10. CDR3 residues: CASSQKRQGSGNQPQHF. CDR3 DNA: TGTGCCAGCTCACAGAAACGACAGGGGAGTGGCAATCAGCCCCAGCATTTT.

The genes are TRBV5-5 and TRBJ1-5; D uncertain. CDR3 length: 14 amino acids. Trimming removed 2 bases from V and 0 bases from J, with 6 bases in between. Germline CDR1 is SGHKS and CDR2 is YYEKEE (reference sequence). This CDR3 is CASSFSVSNQPQHF. The CDR3 DNA reads as TGTGCCAGCAGCTTTTCAGTTAGCAATCAGCCCCAGCATTTT.

The chain carries TRBV9 and TRBJ1-3, with 10 bases aligning to TRBD1. V was clipped by 4 bases and J by 4 bases; unmatched bases: 5. The CDR3 is 15 residues long. Germline V CDR1 and CDR2: SGDLS, YYNGEE. CDR3 sequence (DNA): TGTGCCAGCAGCCAGACAGGGGGCGGCGGAAACACCATATATTTT. Amino acids: CASSQTGGGGNTIYF.

This clone was recorded a few times. The chain's CDR3 is CATSGLDSNEQFF. CDR3 bases: TGTGCCACCTCGGGACTAGATAGCAATGAGCAGTTCTTC. J is TRBJ2-1 and V is TRBV15; 8 bases are a match to TRBD2. This CDR3 is 13 amino acids long. Trimming cost V 8 bases and J 6 bases; bases outside gene matches: 6. Germline CDR1 LNHNV, CDR2 YYDKDF (reference sequence).

The genes are TRBV27 and TRBJ1-1; 8 bases align to TRBD1. The CDR3 length is 13 residues. Germline CDR1 MNHEY, CDR2 SMNVEV (reference sequence). The V segment lost 4 bases and the J segment 8 bases; nucleotides outside the gene matches: 6. The CDR3 coding sequence is TGTGCCAGCAGTTCAGGGGGCTGGGTGGAAGCTTTCTTT. It yields the protein CASSSGGWVEAFF.

In its sample, this clone was seen once. V and J are TRBV3-1 (or the pseudogene TRBV3-2) and TRBJ1-2; D not certain. Trimming stripped 6 bases from V and 4 bases from J, with 15 bases between. Germline-derived CDR1 and CDR2 are LGHDT and YNNKEL (reference sequence). This CDR3 spans 14 amino acids. The CDR3 DNA reads as TGTGCCAGCAGTCCCTCCCGGACGGCCTATGGCTACACCTTC. This sequence encodes CASSPSRTAYGYTF.

The chain has TRBV29-1 and TRBJ2-1; unclear D gene. Germline V gene data show CDR1 as SQVTM and CDR2 as ANQGSEA. The CDR3 contains 11 residues. V lost 3 bases and J lost 15, with 15 bases in between. CDR3 region: CSVDSGAIRFF. DNA for the CDR3: TGCAGCGTTGATTCTGGAGCAATTCGGTTCTTC.

V is TRBV7-9 and J is TRBJ1-2; D is uncertain. Trimming stripped 4 bases from V and 4 bases from J, with 13 bases between. The CDR3 spans 14 residues. From germline, CDR1 is SEHNR and CDR2 FQNEAQ (reference sequence). In DNA, the CDR3 is TGTGCCAGCAGCTCTTCAGCGGGGTCCTATGGCTACACCTTC. This gives the protein CASSSSAGSYGYTF.

The chain employs TRBV9 and TRBJ2-7; the match to TRBD1 covers 8 bases. The CDR3 loop spans 16 amino acids. The V segment lost 4 bases and the J segment 3 bases; nucleotides outside the gene matches: 12. Germline V gene sequence: CDR1 SGDLS, CDR2 YYNGEE. The CDR3 here is CASSRASGTGNYEQYF. The CDR3 nucleotides read TGTGCCAGCAGCCGCGCGTCCGGGACAGGTAACTACGAGCAGTACTTC.

The chain employs TRBV9 and TRBJ2-3; the D is unclear. Germline-derived CDR1 and CDR2 are SGDLS and YYNGEE. This CDR3 comprises 13 residues. The V end was cut by 0 bases, the J end by 2 bases, with 4 bases between. CDR3 coding DNA: TGTGCCAGCAGCGTAGACAACACAGATACGCAGTATTTT. Its translation: CASSVDNTDTQYF.

This chain links TRBV12-5 with TRBJ1-1; D uncertain. Germline V CDR1 and CDR2: LGHNT, FRNRAP. CDR3 length: 10 amino acids. V was cut by 4 bases and J by 6 bases, with 3 bases left in between. The CDR3 coding sequence is TGTGCTAGTGGTTGGCCTGAAGCTTTCTTT. Protein sequence: CASGWPEAFF.

The J gene is TRBJ1-6, the V gene TRBV5-1; D unclear. Trimming pared 0 bases from V and 0 bases from J, leaving 7 bases between. The CDR3 is 16 amino acids. Germline values: CDR1 SGHRS, CDR2 YFSETQ. DNA for the CDR3: TGCGCCAGCAGCTTGGCTCAGAGCTCCTATAATTCACCCCTCCACTTT. The encoded protein is CASSLAQSSYNSPLHF.

CDR3 nucleotides: TGTGCCAGCAGCACCTCCTCGACAGTTTCCTACGAGCAGTACTTC. Translation gives CASSTSSTVSYEQYF. This rearrangement joins TRBV7-8 to TRBJ2-7; a weak D match, TRBD1 (5 bases). Germline loops: CDR1 SGHVS, CDR2 FQNEAQ. The CDR3 runs to 15 residues. The ends were cut back, 5 bases at V and 1 base at J, with 15 bases in the middle.